This T cell receptor beta chain was sequenced in a study of blood T cell repertoires in COVID-19. Across the study: From the United States, Italy and Spain came samples of acute and convalescent COVID-19. The analysed material was cDNA or gDNA that came from T cells, B-cell-depleted T cells, or PBMCs.

CDR3 length: 15 residues. Germline CDR1 reads SGHDT; CDR2 reads YYEEEE. V lost 1 base and J lost 7; bases outside the gene matches: 10. Per the original methods: Amplification of reference gene primers was used by the study to estimate nucleated cell counts. The table came from immunoSEQ multiplex PCR; TCRdb's copy has only in-frame clones and leaves some out. V and J calls and clone size are copied from that table; D and trimming were computed from the DNA. The top ten clones hold approximately 9.1% of a sample with 200,000 to 250,000 clones, approximately 80% of them seen once. This clone was recorded a few times.

The rearrangement links TRBV5-6 to TRBJ1-2; TRBD1 matches 7 bases. The source is a man older than 75 with acute or convalescent COVID-19. Sample: peripheral blood. The CDR3 DNA reads as TGTGCCAGCAGCTTGTCTCCGGGACAGCGAGTTGGCTACACCTTC. Translated: CASSLSPGQRVGYTF.